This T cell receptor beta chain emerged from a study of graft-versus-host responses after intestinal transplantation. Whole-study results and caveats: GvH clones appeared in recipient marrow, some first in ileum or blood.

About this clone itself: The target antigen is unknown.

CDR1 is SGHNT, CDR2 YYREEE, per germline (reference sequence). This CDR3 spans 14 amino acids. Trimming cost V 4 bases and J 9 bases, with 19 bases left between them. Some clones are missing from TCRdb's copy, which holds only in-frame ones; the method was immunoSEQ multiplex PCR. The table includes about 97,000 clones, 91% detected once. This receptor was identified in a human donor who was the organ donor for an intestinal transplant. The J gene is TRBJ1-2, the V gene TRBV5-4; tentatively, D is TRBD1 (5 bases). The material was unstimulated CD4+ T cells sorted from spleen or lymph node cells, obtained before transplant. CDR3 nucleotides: TGTGCCAGCAGCCCAGCCCCCAGGGATGGGAGCTACACCTTC. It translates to CASSPAPRDGSYTF.